The 27 T cell receptor delta chains presented below share a single source sample, sequenced in a study of γδ T cells in repeated Plasmodium falciparum infection. TCRdb re-called clones from the multiplex PCR reads using CATT. The table has 85,000 to 90,000 delta-chain clones, 1.4% seen once. Bulk repertoires came from Vgamma9/Vdelta2+ or Vdelta2-negative gammadelta T cells flow-sorted from PBMC. The sequenced sample consisted of gamma-delta T cells from blood. The receptors derive from a pool of human donors (malaria-infected and uninfected, not separated).

This clone has a handful of counts. The chain links TRDV1 to TRDJ1; 10 bases agree with TRDD3. The CDR3 is made up of 21 amino acids. In germline, CDR1 is TSWWSYY, CDR2 QGS. Trimming removed 0 bases from V and 6 bases from J; junction bases left unmatched: 22. CDR3 loop: CALGELNPPKEDGGYSYKLIF. CDR3 nucleotides: TGTGCTCTTGGGGAACTAAATCCTCCCAAGGAGGATGGGGGATACAGTTATAAACTCATCTTT.

In this sample, this clone turned up many times. TCRdb assigns this DNA the protein of a much larger clone, which departs from its translation at residue 5; this likely reflects a read error, and the protein shown comes from translating the DNA. Other DNA sequences in the same sample also yield this CDR3. The genes are TRDV2 and TRDJ1; the match to TRDD2 covers 9 bases. This CDR3 has 14 residues. The V and J ends lost 3 bases and 3 bases, in that order; junction bases with no gene match: 4. Germline CDR1 reads GEAIGNYY; CDR2 reads EKD. The CDR3 loop reads CACDALPTADKLIF. CDR3 in DNA: TGTGCCTGTGACGCCCTTCCTACTGCCGATAAACTCATCTTT.

Worth noting for this clone: This may be a read error: a much more frequent sequence differs by one nucleotide. This specimen includes other DNA sequences encoding the same CDR3. The V gene is listed as TRDV1; no J gene was called; the table's D call, TRDD3, was not checked against the DNA. Per the germline V gene, CDR1 is TSWWSYY and CDR2 is QGS. The CDR3 has 21 amino acids. The CDR3 sequence: CALGERGVLGDVSSRERKLIF. The CDR3 DNA is TGCGCTCTTGGGGAACGGGGGGTACTGGGGGATGTTTCCTCGAGGGAGAGAAAACTCATCTTC.

About this clone itself: TCRdb lists the protein of a much larger clone for this DNA, which differs at residue 16, so this is likely a read error; the protein given here is translated from the DNA itself. The genes are TRDV1 and TRDJ1, with a possible D match to TRDD3 (6 bases). TCRdb offers no J gene call, so here the DNA was matched to germline to obtain one. This CDR3 is built from 19 residues. Germline CDR1 TSWWSYY, CDR2 QGS. The CDR3 here is CALGLGLPILGHYTDRLIF. For the CDR3, the DNA is TGTGCTCTTGGGTTGGGCCTCCCAATACTGGGACACTACACCGATAGACTCATCTTT.

The table lists this clone with a few counts. The protein in TCRdb stems from a much larger clone and differs at residue 11 from this DNA's translation, likely a read error; here the protein is translated from the DNA. The chain uses TRDV1 and TRDJ1; 11 nucleotides agree with TRDD3. V trimming: 7 bases; J trimming: 3 bases; junction bases outside the gene matches: 10. The CDR3 is 16 amino acids. Germline CDR1 reads TSWWSYY; CDR2 reads QGS. This chain's CDR3 is CALAYWGIKYADKLIF. As DNA, the CDR3 is TGTGCTCTTGCTTACTGGGGGATAAAGTACGCCGATAAACTCATCTTT.

To note about this clone: This DNA translates differently at residue 10 from the TCRdb protein, which is that of a much larger clone; a read error is likely, and the protein shown is the DNA's own translation. This rearrangement joins TRDV2 to TRDJ1, with 7 bases identical to TRDD3. The J gene, absent from TCRdb, was called here by matching the DNA to germline. Germline V gives CDR1 GEAIGNYY, CDR2 EKD. Trimming took 0 bases from V and 0 from J; bases not matched to a gene: 12. The CDR3 is 18 amino acids. CDR3 residues: CACDTLGLGGSNTDKLIF. The DNA for the CDR3 is TGTGCCTGTGACACCCTGGGTCTGGGGGGTTCCAACACCGATAAACTCATCTTT.

Ten or more counts support this clone. V and J are TRDV2 and TRDJ1, with 11 bases matching TRDD3. The CDR3 is 17 residues long. The germline V gene has CDR1 GEAIGNYY and CDR2 EKD. J lost 4 bases, V lost 0 bases, and 9 bases had no gene match. The CDR3 is CACDTIYGGYAGDKLIF. CDR3 sequence (DNA): TGTGCCTGTGACACCATCTATGGGGGATACGCGGGCGATAAACTCATCTTT.

This clone has more than one count but fewer than ten. The protein that TCRdb holds for this DNA derives from a much larger clone and differs from the translated DNA at residue 9, which likely indicates a read error; the protein shown here is translated from the DNA. The CDR3 sequence: CAFSGSLKPYTDKLIF. CDR3 sequence (DNA): TGTGCCTTTAGTGGTTCCCTTAAGCCGTACACCGATAAACTCATCTTT. This chain uses TRDV3 with TRDJ1; D is undetermined. Germline CDR1 is TVYSNPD and CDR2 is GDNSRS (reference sequence). The CDR3 loop spans 16 amino acids. Between the trimmed V and J ends, which lost 0 bases and 0 bases, there was a span of 17 bases. Complete variable domain (other parts from reference TRDV3 and TRDJ1): CDKVTQSSPDQTVASGSEVVLLCTYDTVYSNPDLFWYRIRPDYSFQFVFYGDNSRSEGADFTQGRFSVKHILTQKAFHLVISPVRTEDSATYYCAFSGSLKPYTDKLIFGKGTRVTVEP.

This clone was recorded many times. The protein TCRdb gives is from a much larger clone and does not agree with this DNA's translation at residue 3, likely a read error; the protein shown here comes from the DNA. At the DNA level, this CDR3 is encoded by other sequences in the same sample as well. The chain has TRDV3 and TRDJ1, with D perhaps given as TRDD2 or TRDD3 (5 bases each). The CDR3 is made up of 13 amino acids. Germline-derived CDR1 and CDR2 are TVYSNPD and GDNSRS (reference sequence). V was cut by 5 bases and J by 2 bases, with 15 bases left in between. CDR3 sequence: CALLAPGTDKLIF. The CDR3 DNA is TGTGCCCTCCTAGCCCCTGGGACCGATAAACTCATCTTT.

This clone was detected only a few times. This probably arose from a read error, given a far larger clone one base away. The sample holds other DNA sequences that translate to the same CDR3. The J gene is TRDJ3, the V gene TRDV2; TRDD3 matches 8 bases. The J gene, absent from TCRdb, was called here by matching the DNA to germline. In germline, CDR1 is GEAIGNYY, CDR2 EKD. Unmatched junction bases numbered 25, after V lost 4 bases and J lost 0 bases. The CDR3 has 24 residues. The CDR3 nucleotides are TGTGCCTGTGAAAAAGGGGGTACTGGGGGGTACGCGATAACCAGCTCCTGGGACACCCGACAGATGTTTTTC. Translating it yields CACEKGGTGGYAITSSWDTRQMFF.

To note about this clone: This DNA's translation and the protein TCRdb lists, from a much larger clone, do not match at residue 3, likely due to a read error; the protein shown is translated from the DNA. V and J are TRDV2 and TRDJ1; TRDD2 agrees at 9 bases. No J gene is reported in TCRdb; it was inferred here by comparing the DNA with germline. CDR1 and CDR2 (germline): GEAIGNYY, EKD. CDR3 length: 19 residues. The CDR3 DNA reads as TGTGCCCGTGACCCAACCTTCCTACCGGTGGGGTCGTACACCGATAAACTCATCTTT. Residues: CARDPTFLPVGSYTDKLIF.

This clone was observed at least ten times. In the same sample, other DNA sequences code for this CDR3. The chain carries TRDV2 and TRDJ2; 11 nucleotides match TRDD3. The germline gives CDR1 GEAIGNYY, CDR2 EKD. Trimming cost V 2 bases and J 4 bases; bases outside gene matches: 2. The CDR3 is 15 amino acids. This chain's CDR3 is CACDILGDRTAQLFF. CDR3 sequence (DNA): TGTGCCTGTGACATACTGGGGGATAGGACAGCACAACTCTTCTTT.

The sample holds a few counts of this clone. This sequence is one base from a far larger clone and is likely a read error. The sample holds other DNA sequences that translate to the same CDR3. V gene TRDV2 was called; the J gene was not; no check of the table's D call, TRDD3, against the DNA was made. The CDR3 extends over 18 amino acids. The V gene's germline CDR1 is GEAIGNYY and CDR2 EKD. The CDR3 sequence is CACDSIAGSMGNTDKLIF. CDR3 DNA sequence: TGTGCCTGTGACTCGATAGCCGGCTCAATGGGAAACACCGATAAACTCATCTTC.

Points on this clone: The junction departs from germline at one end; a sequencing error may be responsible. The chain links TRDV1 to TRDJ1; 10 positions match TRDD3. CDR1 is TSWWSYY, CDR2 QGS, per germline. This CDR3 is 19 amino acids long. In DNA, the CDR3 is TGTGCTCTCCCTTCGAAATCCTCCTCGACTGGGGGATTCACCGATAAACACATCTTT. It translates to CALPSKSSSTGGFTDKHIF.

Of note for this clone: TCRdb lists the protein of a much larger clone for this DNA, which differs at residue 11, so this is likely a read error; the protein given here is translated from the DNA itself. This rearrangement joins TRDV1 to TRDJ1; D is uncertain. TCRdb does not report a J gene; here it was assigned by matching the DNA to germline references. CDR1 and CDR2 from the germline V gene are TSWWSYY and QGS. The CDR3 has 15 amino acids. CDR3 coding DNA: TGTGCTCTTGGGGAACTTCATAAGTACACCGGTAAACTCATCTTT. Its protein is CALGELHKYTGKLIF.

This clone was detected only a few times. This DNA translates differently at residue 19 from the TCRdb protein, which is that of a much larger clone; a read error is likely, and the protein shown is the DNA's own translation. The CDR3 protein is CALGECHLDRGGYGYTDKFIF. For the CDR3, the DNA is TGTGCTCTTGGGGAATGCCACCTAGACCGCGGGGGATACGGGTACACCGATAAATTCATCTTT. The J gene went uncalled, whereas the V gene is TRDV1; the table's D call, TRDD3, has no DNA check behind it. Germline V gene lookup returns CDR1 TSWWSYY and CDR2 QGS. CDR3 length: 21 amino acids.

Concerning this clone: This DNA's translation differs at residue 14 from TCRdb's protein, which comes from a much larger clone; a read error is likely, and the protein shown is translated from the DNA. TRDV2 is the V gene, and the J gene was not called. CDR3 length: 15 amino acids. Per the germline V gene, CDR1 is GEAIGNYY and CDR2 is EKD. The CDR3 loop is CACDPISPRSGLLTF. In DNA form, the CDR3 reads TGTGCCTGTGACCCTATTTCCCCTCGGTCCGGGCTACTCACCTTT.

Note on this clone: TCRdb assigns this DNA the protein of a much larger clone, which departs from its translation at residue 10; this likely reflects a read error, and the protein shown comes from translating the DNA. The CDR3 DNA reads as TGTGCCTGTGACAGCTACTGGGGGATGCCGAGCTCCTGGGACACCCGACAGATGTTTTTC. Residues: CACDSYWGMPSSWDTRQMFF. This chain links TRDV2 with TRDJ3, with 10 positions matching TRDD3. TCRdb lists no J gene, so it was determined here by aligning the DNA to germline. With V trimmed by 2 bases and J by 0 bases, 9 bases remained unmatched. Per germline, CDR1 GEAIGNYY and CDR2 EKD. The CDR3 loop spans 20 amino acids.

This clone was counted between two and nine times. With only one base between it and a far larger clone, this is likely a read error. In the same sample, other DNA sequences code for this CDR3. The V gene is TRDV1, the J gene TRDJ1, with a tentative D call TRDD3 (6 bases). The length of the CDR3 is 16 residues. Deletions cut 6 bases from V and 0 bases from J, with 17 bases between. Germline CDR1 is TSWWSYY and CDR2 is QGS. In nucleotides, the CDR3 is TGTGCTCTTGGAAAGAGAAGGGGGACCTACACCGATAAACTCATCTTT. Encoded protein: CALGKRRGTYTDKLIF.

This clone appeared a few times. The translation of this DNA and the TCRdb protein of a much larger clone differ at residue 14, probably owing to a read error; the protein shown here is translated from the DNA. This chain connects TRDV2 to TRDJ1; 7 positions match TRDD3. Here the J gene came from matching the DNA to germline, since TCRdb omits it. The CDR3 is 19 residues long. Germline V gives CDR1 GEAIGNYY, CDR2 EKD. The trim removed 1 base at V and 3 bases at J, leaving 19 bases unmatched. CDR3 coding DNA: TGTGCCTGTGACACATTGCGTGGGGGACACCCTTTCGAGGCCGATAAACTCATCTTT. Residues: CACDTLRGGHPFEADKLIF.

As to this clone: It may be a read error: a sequence one base away is much more abundant. The chain joins TRDV1 to TRDJ1; D might be TRDD3 (5 bases). This CDR3 comprises 15 residues. CDR1 is TSWWSYY, CDR2 QGS, per germline. Written as DNA, the CDR3 is TGTGCTCTTGGGCCCTCGGGGAAGTGGACCGATAATCTCATCTTT. Translation gives CALGPSGKWTDNLIF.

This clone was seen a handful of times. The mismatch at residue 5 between this DNA's translation and the TCRdb protein of a much larger clone likely reflects a read error; the protein shown is translated from the DNA. The chain recombines TRDV1 with TRDJ1, with 13 nucleotides matching TRDD3. The J gene comes from matching the DNA to germline here; TCRdb lacks it. Germline-derived CDR1 and CDR2 are TSWWSYY and QGS. This CDR3 has 22 residues. V dropped 4 bases and J dropped 0; count of bases not matched to a gene: 20. The CDR3 spells CALGGLRSYPYWGIRYTDKLIF. Written as DNA, the CDR3 is TGTGCTCTTGGGGGACTACGCTCCTACCCCTACTGGGGGATACGGTACACCGATAAACTCATCTTT.

This clone was observed many times. The chain carries TRDV1 and TRDJ1; D uncertain. The CDR3 sequence is 13 residues long. Trimming shortened V by 4 bases and J by 1 base, and 7 bases separated the two germline ends. Germline CDR1 reads TSWWSYY; CDR2 reads QGS. The CDR3 coding sequence is TGTGCTCTTGGGGGCCCAGCCACCGATAAACTCATCTTT. Protein sequence: CALGGPATDKLIF.

This clone appeared a few times. Given a much more abundant clone one base away, this may be a read error. Other DNA sequences within the sample encode an identical CDR3. The chain has TRDV1 and TRDJ1; D remains unclear. The CDR3 extends over 12 amino acids. CDR1 is TSWWSYY, CDR2 QGS, per germline. Written as DNA, the CDR3 is TGTGCTCTTGGGGAACAGCCCGATAAGCTCATCTTT. This gives the protein CALGEQPDKLIF.

This clone occurred many times. The genes are TRDV1 and TRDJ1, with D possibly matching TRDD2 (6 bases). This CDR3 has 22 residues. V was clipped by 0 bases and J by 1 base, with 30 bases between them. Per germline, CDR1 TSWWSYY and CDR2 QGS. The CDR3 region is CALGELIPSYIAGFFSTDKLIF. CDR3 coding DNA: TGTGCTCTTGGGGAACTAATCCCCTCCTACATTGCAGGGTTTTTCTCCACCGATAAACTCATCTTT.

This clone has more than one count but fewer than ten. This sequence is one base from a far larger clone and is likely a read error. Other DNA sequences in the same sample also yield this CDR3. This chain uses TRDV1 with TRDJ1; weak D call: TRDD3 (6 bases). Germline V gene data show CDR1 as TSWWSYY and CDR2 as QGS. The CDR3 is 27 residues long. CDR3 bases: TGTGCTCTTGGGGAACTCGTGAGGCGGGGGAGATGTAAAGAGTCTCACTCTCGGCTTAAGTACACCGATAAACTCATTTTT. The encoded protein is CALGELVRRGRCKESHSRLKYTDKLIF.

This clone was observed a handful of times. With a far larger clone one base away, a read error is the likely cause. This same CDR3 is encoded by further DNA sequences in the sample. In DNA, the CDR3 is TGTGCCTGTGACTTAGTCACTGGAAGAGGGGTTTTGTATGCCGATAAACTCATCTTC. This sequence encodes CACDLVTGRGVLYADKLIF. TRDV2 is the V gene, and the J gene was not called; the DNA was not compared with TRDD3, the D call given in the table. The CDR3 runs to 19 residues. CDR1 is GEAIGNYY and CDR2 is EKD in the germline V gene.